This T cell receptor (beta chain) is drawn from a study of human T cells and chemical hapten exposure. Looking at the study overall: DPC 0.01% went on the upper back by patch test, with reading at 6 days. Minor volume differences among pooled libraries chiefly drove per-sample TCR yield variation.

Described time point: pre-sensitization, week 0. The treatment here: therapeutic diphenylcyclopropenone sensitization with weekly scalp DPC. What the library attached to individual cDNA molecules were unique molecular identifiers. TCRdb redid the calling of the RACE reads with MiXCR, one entry per CDR3 protein. This repertoire shows some 330,000 distinct CDR3 sequences, 5.5% found once; its top ten account for under 9.5%. CDR1 and CDR2 (germline): LGHNT, FRNRAP. The CDR3 runs 15 residues. V was trimmed by 4 bases and J by 0 bases, leaving 11 bases between them. This TCR derives from a woman in her late teens or twenties with alopecia areata. Some clones in this sample may be carry-over from other donors' samples. Sequences were derived from whole blood, sampled in connection with sensitization to the hapten diphenylcyclopropenone (DPC). The chain uses TRBV12-5 and TRBJ2-3, with D uncertain. CDR3 DNA sequence: TGTGCTAGTGGTTCCCAGGTTTCTAGCACAGATACGCAGTATTTT. Translated: CASGSQVSSTDTQYF.